A selection of T cell receptor beta chains follows, all from one sample in a study of control samples from healthy donors and cancer patients. Using immunoSEQ multiplex PCR, the repertoire was profiled, and TCRdb retains in-frame clones only, with some absent. The sample has 400,000 to 500,000 clones; approximately 92% are singletons. The sample was PBMCs. These receptors came from a man in his forties with head and neck cancer. CDR3s include the opening cysteine and the closing phenylalanine or tryptophan. Each record gives: CDR3 length, J gene, V gene, clone size, D gene, CDR3 DNA, CDR3 protein. D genes are given only for firm matches. Clone size is not always given. Where it is, it says once, few, many or a class for expanded clones.

>16|TRBJ2-7|TRBV13|-|TRBD2
TGTGCCAGCAGCTCTCATCTACTAGCGGGAGTTGTCGAGCAGTACTTC
CASSSHLLAGVVEQYF
>12|TRBJ2-7|TRBV30|-|-
TGTGCCTGGAGCAGGGGCCCCTACGAGCAGTACTTC
CAWSRGPYEQYF
>14|TRBJ2-3|TRBV7-9|-|-
TGTGCCAGCAGCTTCGGACTGGTTACGGATACGCAGTATTTT
CASSFGLVTDTQYF
>15|TRBJ1-2|TRBV6-2/TRBV6-3|once|-
TGTGCCAGCAGTTACTTCGGAGGGGAGGCCTATGGCTACACCTTC
CASSYFGGEAYGYTF
>13|TRBJ2-7|TRBV19|-|TRBD1
TGTGCCAGTAGTATACAGGGGGCCTACGAGCAGTACTTC
CASSIQGAYEQYF
>15|TRBJ2-3|TRBV7-3|once|-
TGTGCCAGCAGCCTCCGCAGGAGGGACCCAGATACGCAGTATTTT
CASSLRRRDPDTQYF
>15|TRBJ2-7|TRBV7-6|-|TRBD2
TGTGCCAGCAGCGAAAGGACTAGCGGAAACTACGAGCAGTACTTC
CASSERTSGNYEQYF
>16|TRBJ1-2|TRBV7-2|-|TRBD1
TGTGCCAGCAGCTTAGGGACAGGGGAGGGAGGTTATGGCTACACCTTC
CASSLGTGEGGYGYTF
>15|TRBJ2-7|TRBV4-1|-|TRBD2
TGCGCCAGCAGCCAACTGGCGGGAGTCTCCTACGAGCAGTACTTC
CASSQLAGVSYEQYF
>14|TRBJ2-7|TRBV4-2|-|-
TGTGCCAGCAGCCAAGATCGGCTAGCAAGGGAGCAGTACTTC
CASSQDRLAREQYF
>14|TRBJ1-2|TRBV7-2|-|-
TGTGCCAGCAGCTTATTCCCCGGAAACTATGGCTACACCTTC
CASSLFPGNYGYTF
>15|TRBJ1-1|TRBV30|-|-
TGTGCCTGGAGTGTACGGCCGAGGGAGGACACTGAAGCTTTCTTT
CAWSVRPREDTEAFF